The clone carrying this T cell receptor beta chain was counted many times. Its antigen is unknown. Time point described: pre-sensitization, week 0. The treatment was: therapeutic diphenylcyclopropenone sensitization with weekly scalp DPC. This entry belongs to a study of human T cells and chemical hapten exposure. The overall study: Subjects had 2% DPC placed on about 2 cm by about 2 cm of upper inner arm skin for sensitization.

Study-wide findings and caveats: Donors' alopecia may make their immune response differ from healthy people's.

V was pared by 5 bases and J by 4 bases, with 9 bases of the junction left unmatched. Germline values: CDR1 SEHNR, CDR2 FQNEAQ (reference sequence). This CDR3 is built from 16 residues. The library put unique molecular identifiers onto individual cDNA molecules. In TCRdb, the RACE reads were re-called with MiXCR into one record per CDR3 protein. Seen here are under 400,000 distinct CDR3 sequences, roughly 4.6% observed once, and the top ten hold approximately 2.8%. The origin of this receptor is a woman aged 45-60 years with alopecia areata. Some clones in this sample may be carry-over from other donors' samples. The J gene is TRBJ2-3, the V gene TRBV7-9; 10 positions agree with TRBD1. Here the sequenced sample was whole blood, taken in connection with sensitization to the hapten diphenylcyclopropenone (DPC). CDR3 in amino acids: CASSIWTGGDADTQYF. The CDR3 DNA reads TGTGCCAGCAGCATCTGGACAGGGGGGGATGCAGATACGCAGTATTTT.